Listed below are T cell receptor beta chains from one sample, sequenced in a study of blood T cell repertoires in COVID-19. Libraries were prepared by immunoSEQ multiplex PCR; TCRdb keeps only in-frame clonotypes and omits some of them. The sample lists tens of thousands of clones, more than 80% occurring once. The sample taken for sequencing was peripheral blood. Source of these receptors: a woman at least 80 years old with active or convalescent COVID-19. Each CDR3 is given with its conserved first and last residue. Fields, in order: J gene, V gene, clone size, D gene, CDR3 protein, CDR3 DNA. A D gene is named only where the DNA matches it firmly. Size values are once, few and many counts, or a class for expanded clones, and some rows have none.

J: TRBJ1-1; V: TRBV23-1; size: NA; D: NA; CDR3: CASSHSPHLNTEAFF; DNA: TGCGCCAGCAGTCATTCGCCACATTTGAACACTGAAGCTTTCTTT
J: TRBJ1-1; V: TRBV4-1; size: NA; D: NA; CDR3: CASSRKAQNTEAFF; DNA: TGCGCCAGCTCTAGGAAGGCCCAGAACACTGAAGCTTTCTTT
J: TRBJ1-1; V: TRBV4-1; size: NA; D: TRBD1; CDR3: CASSQPTGGRAFF; DNA: TGCGCCAGCAGCCAACCGACAGGGGGCCGGGCTTTCTTT
J: TRBJ2-7; V: TRBV24-1; size: NA; D: TRBD1; CDR3: CATSDPRTGSGEQYF; DNA: TGTGCCACCAGTGATCCCAGGACAGGGTCGGGGGAGCAGTACTTC
J: TRBJ2-7; V: TRBV18; size: NA; D: TRBD1; CDR3: CASSPPTGTTYEQYF; DNA: TGTGCCAGCTCACCCCCGACAGGGACCACCTACGAGCAGTACTTC
J: TRBJ2-2; V: TRBV7-2; size: NA; D: TRBD1; CDR3: CASSVRQGGGELFF; DNA: TGTGCCAGCAGCGTGCGACAGGGCGGGGGGGAGCTGTTTTTT
J: TRBJ2-3; V: TRBV9; size: medium-sized; D: TRBD2; CDR3: CASSTGEAGGGIGADTQYF; DNA: TGTGCCAGCAGCACCGGGGAGGCGGGAGGGGGTATAGGTGCAGATACGCAGTATTTT
J: TRBJ1-2; V: TRBV20-1; size: NA; D: NA; CDR3: CSASTRQAGYTF; DNA: TGCAGTGCTAGTACCAGACAGGCTGGCTACACCTTC
J: TRBJ2-1; V: TRBV5-1; size: NA; D: NA; CDR3: CASSLWGGGNEQFF; DNA: TGCGCCAGCAGCCTGTGGGGGGGCGGCAATGAGCAGTTCTTC
J: TRBJ2-7; V: TRBV28; size: NA; D: NA; CDR3: CASSFDTERSGSYEQYF; DNA: TGTGCCAGCAGTTTCGACACCGAGAGGTCAGGGTCCTACGAGCAGTACTTC
J: TRBJ2-5; V: TRBV7-9; size: NA; D: TRBD2; CDR3: CASSTSGSGARQETQYF; DNA: TGTGCCAGCAGCACTAGCGGGAGCGGGGCGAGACAAGAGACCCAGTACTTC
J: TRBJ2-5; V: TRBV12-5; size: few; D: NA; CDR3: CASGLQGSETQYF; DNA: TGTGCTAGTGGTTTGCAGGGATCGGAGACCCAGTACTTC
J: TRBJ1-1; V: TRBV6-2/TRBV6-3; size: NA; D: NA; CDR3: CASSFQGRTEAFF; DNA: TGTGCCAGCAGTTTCCAGGGGCGGACTGAAGCTTTCTTT
J: TRBJ2-7; V: TRBV29-1; size: NA; D: NA; CDR3: CSVAGSSYEQYF; DNA: TGCAGCGTTGCCGGGAGCTCCTACGAGCAGTACTTC
J: TRBJ2-3; V: TRBV2; size: NA; D: NA; CDR3: CASSPSDTQYF; DNA: TGTGCCAGCAGCCCTTCAGATACGCAGTATTTT
J: TRBJ1-1; V: TRBV6-5; size: NA; D: TRBD1; CDR3: CASNVPRTGNTEAFF; DNA: TGTGCCAGCAACGTCCCTAGGACAGGTAACACTGAAGCTTTCTTT
J: TRBJ2-6; V: TRBV18; size: once; D: NA; CDR3: CASSPRVGITGANVLTF; DNA: TGTGCCAGCTCCCCGAGGGTTGGAATAACTGGGGCCAACGTCCTGACTTTC
J: TRBJ2-7; V: TRBV24-1; size: NA; D: TRBD1; CDR3: CATMGQSYEQYF; DNA: TGTGCCACCATGGGACAGTCCTACGAGCAGTACTTC
J: TRBJ2-3; V: TRBV6-2/TRBV6-3; size: once; D: NA; CDR3: CASSYQGLGGDTQYF; DNA: TGTGCCAGCAGTTACCAGGGACTGGGGGGAGATACGCAGTATTTT
J: TRBJ1-1; V: TRBV10-3; size: NA; D: TRBD1; CDR3: CAIRDREETEAFF; DNA: TGTGCCATCAGAGACAGGGAAGAAACTGAAGCTTTCTTT
J: TRBJ2-3; V: TRBV6-5; size: NA; D: NA; CDR3: CASSTTSTDTQYF; DNA: TGTGCCAGCAGTACCACTAGCACAGATACGCAGTATTTT
J: TRBJ1-3; V: TRBV3-1/TRBV3-2; size: medium-sized; D: NA; CDR3: CASSQSVGAAGNTIYF; DNA: TGTGCCAGCAGCCAGTCCGTGGGGGCAGCTGGAAACACCATATATTTT
J: TRBJ1-6; V: TRBV18; size: NA; D: NA; CDR3: CASSPLPQGFDNSPLHF; DNA: TGTGCCAGCTCACCACTCCCACAGGGTTTTGATAATTCACCCCTCCACTTT
J: TRBJ1-1; V: TRBV3-1/TRBV3-2; size: NA; D: NA; CDR3: CASSPTGWNTEAFF; DNA: TGTGCCAGCAGCCCGACAGGTTGGAACACTGAAGCTTTCTTT
J: TRBJ2-2; V: TRBV6-2/TRBV6-3; size: NA; D: NA; CDR3: CASSYPEGLARTGELFF; DNA: TGTGCCAGCAGTTACCCAGAGGGACTGGCCAGAACCGGGGAGCTGTTTTTT
J: TRBJ1-2; V: TRBV7-9; size: NA; D: NA; CDR3: CASSLVRGSANYGYTF; DNA: TGTGCCAGCAGCTTAGTTCGGGGGTCCGCTAACTATGGCTACACCTTC
J: TRBJ1-2; V: TRBV5-4; size: NA; D: TRBD1; CDR3: CASSPDRVGGYTF; DNA: TGTGCCAGCAGCCCCGACAGGGTTGGGGGCTACACCTTC
J: TRBJ2-7; V: TRBV11-2; size: NA; D: TRBD1; CDR3: CASSWDRVSYEQYF; DNA: TGTGCCAGCAGCTGGGACAGGGTCTCCTACGAGCAGTACTTC
J: TRBJ1-4; V: TRBV6-5; size: NA; D: TRBD1; CDR3: CASSYGQGREKLFF; DNA: TGTGCCAGCAGTTACGGACAGGGGAGGGAAAAACTGTTTTTT
J: TRBJ1-1; V: TRBV4-3; size: NA; D: TRBD1; CDR3: CASSQYTGAEAFF; DNA: TGCGCCAGCAGCCAGTATACAGGGGCTGAAGCTTTCTTT
J: TRBJ2-1; V: TRBV7-2; size: few; D: TRBD2; CDR3: CASSSRTSGSRHEQFF; DNA: TGTGCCAGCAGCTCGAGGACTAGCGGGAGTAGGCATGAGCAGTTCTTC
J: TRBJ2-1; V: TRBV30; size: NA; D: TRBD2; CDR3: CAWRLADDNEQFF; DNA: TGTGCCTGGAGACTAGCGGATGACAATGAGCAGTTCTTC
J: TRBJ1-2; V: TRBV5-1; size: NA; D: NA; CDR3: CASSLAGRIAGYGYTF; DNA: TGCGCCAGCAGCTTGGCTGGACGGATTGCGGGCTATGGCTACACCTTC
J: TRBJ2-3; V: TRBV23-1; size: few; D: TRBD2; CDR3: CASSQSLAGDPTSTDTQYF; DNA: TGCGCCAGCAGTCAGTCACTAGCGGGAGACCCTACTAGCACAGATACGCAGTATTTT
J: TRBJ1-4; V: TRBV11-3; size: NA; D: TRBD1; CDR3: CASSLQTGGSEKLFF; DNA: TGTGCCAGCAGCTTACAGACAGGGGGCTCTGAAAAACTGTTTTTT
J: TRBJ2-2; V: TRBV11-3; size: NA; D: NA; CDR3: CASTRVGGLNTGELFF; DNA: TGTGCCAGCACCCGAGTGGGGGGACTTAACACCGGGGAGCTGTTTTTT
J: TRBJ2-3; V: TRBV7-6; size: NA; D: TRBD2; CDR3: CASSLSGGTDTQYF; DNA: TGTGCCAGCAGCCTTAGCGGGGGCACAGATACGCAGTATTTT
J: TRBJ2-1; V: TRBV5-5; size: once; D: NA; CDR3: CASSPLRGAYNEQFF; DNA: TGTGCCAGCAGCCCATTACGGGGGGCGTACAATGAGCAGTTCTTC
J: TRBJ1-2; V: TRBV2; size: NA; D: NA; CDR3: CASSSGNYGYTF; DNA: TGTGCCAGCAGTTCAGGGAATTATGGCTACACCTTC
J: TRBJ1-4; V: TRBV10-3; size: NA; D: NA; CDR3: CAISGGQLPNEKLFF; DNA: TGTGCCATCAGTGGAGGACAGCTACCTAATGAAAAACTGTTTTTT
J: TRBJ2-1; V: TRBV11-3; size: few; D: NA; CDR3: CASSLGSYYNEQFF; DNA: TGTGCCAGCAGCTTAGGATCCTACTACAATGAGCAGTTCTTC
J: TRBJ2-5; V: TRBV19; size: few; D: NA; CDR3: CASSSRNSQETQYF; DNA: TGTGCCAGTAGCTCCCGGAACAGCCAAGAGACCCAGTACTTC
J: TRBJ1-5; V: TRBV28; size: NA; D: NA; CDR3: CASSLAGSSNQPQHF; DNA: TGTGCCAGCAGTTTGGCGGGATCAAGCAATCAGCCCCAGCATTTT
J: TRBJ2-7; V: TRBV6-6; size: few; D: NA; CDR3: CASSPGTRYEQYF; DNA: TGTGCCAGCAGTCCCGGGACTCGGTACGAGCAGTACTTC
J: TRBJ2-7; V: TRBV6-2/TRBV6-3; size: NA; D: TRBD1; CDR3: CASSYRFDRGRYPAF; DNA: TGTGCCAGCAGTTACCGTTTCGACAGGGGCCGGTACCCCGCTTTC
J: TRBJ1-3; V: TRBV6-6; size: NA; D: TRBD1; CDR3: CASSTTGASSGNTIYF; DNA: TGTGCCAGCAGTACTACAGGGGCGAGCTCTGGAAACACCATATATTTT
J: TRBJ2-1; V: TRBV4-1; size: few; D: NA; CDR3: CASSQDRGRSSHNEQFF; DNA: TGCGCCAGCAGCCAAGATCGGGGGAGATCGTCCCACAATGAGCAGTTCTTC
J: TRBJ1-2; V: TRBV11-2; size: once; D: NA; CDR3: CASSSWGGTSDYGYTF; DNA: TGTGCCAGCAGCTCCTGGGGAGGGACTTCGGACTATGGCTACACCTTC
J: TRBJ2-7; V: TRBV4-2; size: NA; D: TRBD1; CDR3: CASSQPGQRSYEQYF; DNA: TGTGCCAGCAGCCAGCCGGGACAGAGAAGCTACGAGCAGTACTTC
J: TRBJ1-4; V: TRBV27; size: NA; D: TRBD1; CDR3: CASQGQGLGEKLFF; DNA: TGTGCCAGCCAAGGACAGGGCCTAGGTGAAAAACTGTTTTTT
J: TRBJ1-4; V: TRBV7-9; size: NA; D: NA; CDR3: CASSPGSLREKLFF; DNA: TGTGCCAGCAGCCCAGGGTCTCTAAGGGAAAAACTGTTTTTT
J: TRBJ1-3; V: TRBV30; size: NA; D: TRBD1; CDR3: CAWSSTGGLSGNTIYF; DNA: TGTGCCTGGAGTTCGACAGGGGGACTGTCTGGAAACACCATATATTTT
J: TRBJ2-5; V: TRBV4-2; size: NA; D: TRBD2; CDR3: CASSQRIGTSAIETQYF; DNA: TGTGCCAGCAGCCAACGAATAGGGACTAGCGCTATAGAGACCCAGTACTTC
J: TRBJ1-2; V: TRBV9; size: NA; D: NA; CDR3: CASKRGGGSYGYTF; DNA: TGTGCCAGCAAGCGTGGGGGAGGCAGCTATGGCTACACCTTC
J: TRBJ2-7; V: TRBV11-2; size: once; D: NA; CDR3: CASRPIWRYEQYF; DNA: TGTGCCAGCAGGCCCATATGGCGGTACGAGCAGTACTTC
J: TRBJ2-1; V: TRBV6-6; size: NA; D: TRBD2; CDR3: CASSYSTSTQGHEQFF; DNA: TGTGCCAGCAGTTACTCGACTAGCACCCAAGGGCATGAGCAGTTCTTC
J: TRBJ1-2; V: TRBV4-3; size: NA; D: NA; CDR3: CASSQDTGRYGYTF; DNA: TGCGCCAGCAGCCAAGATACAGGCCGCTATGGCTACACCTTC